This section outlines one T cell receptor (beta chain) sequence together with its context. Its target is not known. These data originate in a study of T cell responses to AZD1222 COVID-19 vaccine. The study, taken as a whole, reports: Spike was spanned by vaccine-associated CD4 TCRs, which were dominant at 160-218 and 743-854. Recipients of AZD1222 seropositive at baseline numbered only 5 or 6.

Germline CDR1 SGHTA, CDR2 FQGTGA. The germline V and J ends were trimmed by 10 bases and 4 bases, with 14 bases remaining between them. There are 13 residues in the CDR3. This table comes from immunoSEQ multiplex PCR, and its TCRdb copy is limited to in-frame clones, with some not included. The data show roughly 130,000 clones, roughly 84% seen once. This specimen consisted of peripheral blood, obtained on day 0 of AZD1222 vaccination. The receptor's source is an adult in good health. V and J are TRBV7-3 and TRBJ1-5; D gene ambiguous. The CDR3 region is CATGMSLNQPQHF. Written as DNA, the CDR3 is TGTGCCACCGGGATGAGTCTTAATCAGCCCCAGCATTTT.